This entry lists 15 T cell receptor beta chains sequenced from one sample in a study of blood T cells in healthy people across ages. Sample-barcoded 5' priming and a J-beta primer mix drove a second PCR of about 7 to 11 cycles. Using its own MiXCR run on the 5' RACE reads, TCRdb lists one record per CDR3 protein. In the table there are around 500,000 distinct CDR3 sequences, around a quarter of which are singletons. These data also featured in a second study, about T cells of mothers and their children.

What was sequenced was blood. Every receptor here comes from a boy between 2 and 15 years old in good health.

The chain combines TRBV29-1 with TRBJ2-1; 10 nucleotides match TRBD2. The CDR3 length is 13 residues. Germline CDR1 SQVTM, CDR2 ANQGSEA. Trimming at V came to 8 bases and at J to 4 bases, leaving 5 bases not matched to a gene. CDR3 DNA: TGCAGCCTATGGACTAGCGGTTACAATGAGCAGTTCTTC. It encodes CSLWTSGYNEQFF.

This chain connects TRBV27 to TRBJ1-2; TRBD1 agrees at 7 bases. V trimming: 5 bases; J trimming: 3 bases; junction bases outside the gene matches: 12. Germline V gene lookup returns CDR1 MNHEY and CDR2 SMNVEV (reference sequence). This CDR3 comprises 16 residues. The CDR3 coding sequence is TGTGCCAGCAGTCCGATGGCGGGACAGTCGTACTATGGCTACACCTTC. Translation gives CASSPMAGQSYYGYTF.

This clonotype showed up just a few times. The chain is built from TRBV6-1 and TRBJ2-1; perhaps TRBD2 as D (6 bases). The germline V gene encodes CDR1 MNHNS and CDR2 SASEGT. The length of the CDR3 is 13 residues. V was trimmed by 11 bases and J by 0 bases, leaving 11 bases between them. The CDR3 loop reads CAGGTPSYNEQFF. The CDR3 region has the DNA TGTGCCGGCGGGACTCCCTCCTACAATGAGCAGTTCTTC.

This clonotype was seen many times. The chain recombines TRBV12-5 with TRBJ1-4; D perhaps matches TRBD1 (5 bases). Per germline, CDR1 LGHNT and CDR2 FRNRAP. This CDR3 has 15 amino acids. The V end lost 7 bases, the J end lost 3 bases, and 15 bases lay between the germline ends. The CDR3 reads CASAPTGLSNEKLFF. The CDR3 coding sequence is TGTGCTAGTGCTCCCACAGGACTATCTAATGAAAAACTGTTTTTT.

The chain combines TRBV7-9 with TRBJ1-3; weak D call: TRBD1 (5 bases). Trimming removed 5 bases at V and 3 bases at J, with 14 bases between. The germline V gene encodes CDR1 SEHNR and CDR2 FQNEAQ (reference sequence). There are 15 residues in the CDR3. The CDR3 is CASSRGGTFGNTIYF. CDR3 nucleotides: TGTGCCAGCAGCCGGGGTGGGACCTTTGGAAACACCATATATTTT.

V is TRBV18 and J is TRBJ2-5; maybe TRBD2 (6 bases). The J call may be faulty, since TRBJ2-7 better matches the DNA end. Per germline, CDR1 KGHSH and CDR2 LQKENI. The CDR3 runs 16 residues. In DNA, the CDR3 is TGTGCCAGCTCAGGGAGCTCATCTTGGGAGGTCTACGAGCAGTACTTC. It encodes CASSGSSSWEVYEQYF.

The CDR3 sequence is CASSPTEGAGSPLHF. DNA for the CDR3: TGTGCCAGCAGTCCCACCGAGGGGGCCGGTTCACCCCTCCACTTT. The V call is TRBV6-6, the J call TRBJ1-6; TRBD1 matches 7 bases. The V gene end was trimmed by 5 bases and the J gene end by 9 bases; junction bases not matched to a gene: 10. Germline assignment: CDR1 MNHNY and CDR2 SVGAGI (reference sequence). There are 15 residues in the CDR3.

This clonotype has a handful of counts. The V gene is TRBV20-1, the J gene TRBJ2-5; 9 positions agree with TRBD2. The CDR3 is 12 amino acids. V trimming: 3 bases; J trimming: 11 bases; junction bases outside the gene matches: 7. Per germline, CDR1 DFQATT and CDR2 SNEGSKA (reference sequence). Here the CDR3 reads CSARAGGVEQYF. The CDR3 bases are TGCAGTGCTAGGGCGGGGGGGGTTGAGCAGTACTTC.

J is TRBJ2-7 and V is TRBV7-2, with 10 bases aligning to TRBD2. The germline CDR1 and CDR2 sequences are SGHTA and FQGNSA. This CDR3 contains 15 residues. The J segment lost 5 bases and the V segment lost 3 bases, leaving 7 bases of the junction unmatched. CDR3 DNA: TGTGCCAGCAGCTTTAATAGCGGGGGGATGAACGAGCAGTACTTC. It translates to CASSFNSGGMNEQYF. Together with reference TRBV7-2 and TRBJ2-7, the CDR3 gives the full variable domain: GAGVSQSPSNKVTEKGKDVELRCDPISGHTALYWYRQSLGQGLEFLIYFQGNSAPDKSGLPSDRFSAERTGGSVSTLTIQRTQQEDSAVYLCASSFNSGGMNEQYFGPGTRLTVT.

This chain links TRBV27 with TRBJ2-3, with 11 bases aligning to TRBD1. Trimming took 6 bases from V and 5 from J; bases not matched to a gene: 13. The germline gives CDR1 MNHEY, CDR2 SMNVEV (reference sequence). The CDR3 runs to 17 residues. The CDR3 loop is CASSPRWTGGSGDTQYF. The CDR3 nucleotides are TGTGCCAGCAGCCCCAGATGGACAGGGGGCTCGGGAGATACGCAGTATTTT.

This clonotype was detected many times. The chain has TRBV11-3 and TRBJ2-2; 9 nucleotides align to TRBD2. With V trimmed by 5 bases and J by 4 bases, 8 bases remained unmatched. CDR3 length equals 16 residues. The germline V gene encodes CDR1 SGHNT and CDR2 YENEEA. CDR3 sequence (DNA): TGTGCCAGCAGCCCGGGGCTAGCGGGACCCACCGGGGAGCTGTTTTTT. Amino acid sequence: CASSPGLAGPTGELFF.

This clonotype was found a few times. This chain links TRBV7-2 with TRBJ2-2; D is unresolved. V was trimmed by 3 bases and J by 1 base, leaving 12 bases between them. CDR1 SGHTA and CDR2 FQGNSA come from the germline V gene. CDR3 size: 16 residues. The CDR3 region has the DNA TGTGCCAGCAGCTTGTTTACCGGTTTGAACACCGGGGAGCTGTTTTTT. It codes for CASSLFTGLNTGELFF.

This clonotype was detected a few times. The chain recombines TRBV29-1 with TRBJ1-4, with TRBD1 identical over 10 bases. J lost 7 bases, V lost 4 bases, and 9 bases had no gene match. The germline gives CDR1 SQVTM, CDR2 ANQGSEA. This CDR3 spans 15 amino acids. DNA for the CDR3: TGCAGCGTTGGGATTCGACAGGGGGCGAGTGAAAAACTGTTTTTT. As protein: CSVGIRQGASEKLFF.

The genes are TRBV12-5 and TRBJ2-7; 8 bases match TRBD2. Germline V gene lookup returns CDR1 LGHNT and CDR2 FRNRAP. Trimming took 5 bases from V and 0 from J; bases not matched to a gene: 15. The CDR3 extends over 18 amino acids. The CDR3 protein is CASGTQRGGGPFSYEQYF. CDR3 coding DNA: TGTGCTAGTGGTACCCAACGGGGGGGCGGACCCTTCTCCTACGAGCAGTACTTC.

This clonotype was counted between two and nine times. A junction end diverges from the germline sequence, so it may reflect a read error. The V call is TRBV20-1, the J call TRBJ1-2; D perhaps matches TRBD1 (5 bases). The length of the CDR3 is 13 residues. Germline V gene data show CDR1 as DFQATT and CDR2 as SNEGSKA (reference sequence). The CDR3 loop is CSARDGGDYGYTF. CDR3 sequence (DNA): TGCAGTGCTAGAGATGGTGGGGACTACGGCTACACCTTC.